The sequence of this T cell receptor beta chain was determined in a study of blood T cell repertoires in COVID-19 (TCRdb year 2020). Study-wide context: Collaborator samples came from the United States, Italy and Spain and covered acute and convalescent phases of COVID-19. The prospective study material was composed of cDNA or gDNA derived from T cells, B-cell-depleted T cells, or PBMCs. Deeply sampled blood TCRbeta repertoires from subjects exposed to, actively infected with, or recovered from COVID-19 were included in the dataset. A freely available public database, intended as a resource for researchers studying the immune response to SARS-CoV-2, is where the repertoires were released. The samples were drawn from the first 160 participants of the ongoing ImmuneRACE study and from 950 to 1,500 subjects provided by 6 global collaborators. Nearly every sample came with metadata listing a de-identified subject ID, COVID-19 status, age in years and sex. Where HLA class I and class II types were available, the types were taken from metadata supplied by the sample provider, not from assay-based typing. The full study reports these points: How much clinical and demographic metadata was included differed by source and by participant, and the metadata was provided uncurated.

Taken from cysteine to phenylalanine, the CDR3 has 14 residues. The CDR3 DNA has 42 bases and is translated from base 1. The germline V gene gives CDR1 as KGHDR and CDR2 as SFDVKD. V is cut by 4 bases and J by 2 bases, and the space between the germline ends is 10 bases. In the case of this clone: Its antigen target is currently unknown. Qualities for individual bases were not recorded, and no much larger clone is one base off.

Participants in the prospective study were aged about 18 to 95 years, lived in about two dozen United States geographic areas, and enrolled through a virtual design. To assign participants to cohorts, the prospective study relied on clinical history that participants themselves reported in a screening survey and a study questionnaire. For ImmuneRACE Cohort 3, a participant was defined as recovered based on two consecutive negative NP/OP PCR tests, clearance by a healthcare professional, or resolution of symptoms. In the prospective study, mobile phlebotomists collected whole blood, serum and a nasopharyngeal or oropharyngeal swab from each participant. Participants in the prospective study had the option to provide additional blood draws and questionnaires over a roughly two-month period. Blood samples from the prospective study were shipped frozen or at room temperature prior to DNA extraction.

TCRbeta CDR3 regions were amplified from genomic DNA by means of the immunoSEQ Assay, a bias-controlled multiplex PCR. The authors processed their data as follows. The number of nucleated cells in each sample was estimated from the amplification of reference gene primers within the assay. To quantify the absolute abundance of each unique TCRbeta CDR3 rearrangement, sequence reads were collapsed and filtered. For each sample, productive Simpson clonality was calculated as the square root of Simpson's diversity index over productive rearrangements. Entries here come from immuneACCESS through TCRdb and include only in-frame sequences with V and J called. Some clones fail to appear in such tables; in the studies checked, an unresolved V gene covers under half of the shortfall, and the cause of the remainder is unknown. V, J and clone size were drawn from that table, and D and trimming were deduced from the DNA. The sample profile shows 200,000 or so clones; 80% to 90% of them were found once. Approximately 8% of the sample belongs to the ten largest clones.

This receptor was taken from a woman aged 18-29 years who had recovered from COVID-19. The sample comprised PBMCs or T cells enriched from blood (not recorded which). The chain is assembled from TRBV24-1 and TRBJ1-2; no D gene can be assigned with confidence. The nucleotides read TGTGCCACCAGTGAAAGCGGGCCGAACTATGGCTACACCTTC. It encodes CATSESGPNYGYTF.